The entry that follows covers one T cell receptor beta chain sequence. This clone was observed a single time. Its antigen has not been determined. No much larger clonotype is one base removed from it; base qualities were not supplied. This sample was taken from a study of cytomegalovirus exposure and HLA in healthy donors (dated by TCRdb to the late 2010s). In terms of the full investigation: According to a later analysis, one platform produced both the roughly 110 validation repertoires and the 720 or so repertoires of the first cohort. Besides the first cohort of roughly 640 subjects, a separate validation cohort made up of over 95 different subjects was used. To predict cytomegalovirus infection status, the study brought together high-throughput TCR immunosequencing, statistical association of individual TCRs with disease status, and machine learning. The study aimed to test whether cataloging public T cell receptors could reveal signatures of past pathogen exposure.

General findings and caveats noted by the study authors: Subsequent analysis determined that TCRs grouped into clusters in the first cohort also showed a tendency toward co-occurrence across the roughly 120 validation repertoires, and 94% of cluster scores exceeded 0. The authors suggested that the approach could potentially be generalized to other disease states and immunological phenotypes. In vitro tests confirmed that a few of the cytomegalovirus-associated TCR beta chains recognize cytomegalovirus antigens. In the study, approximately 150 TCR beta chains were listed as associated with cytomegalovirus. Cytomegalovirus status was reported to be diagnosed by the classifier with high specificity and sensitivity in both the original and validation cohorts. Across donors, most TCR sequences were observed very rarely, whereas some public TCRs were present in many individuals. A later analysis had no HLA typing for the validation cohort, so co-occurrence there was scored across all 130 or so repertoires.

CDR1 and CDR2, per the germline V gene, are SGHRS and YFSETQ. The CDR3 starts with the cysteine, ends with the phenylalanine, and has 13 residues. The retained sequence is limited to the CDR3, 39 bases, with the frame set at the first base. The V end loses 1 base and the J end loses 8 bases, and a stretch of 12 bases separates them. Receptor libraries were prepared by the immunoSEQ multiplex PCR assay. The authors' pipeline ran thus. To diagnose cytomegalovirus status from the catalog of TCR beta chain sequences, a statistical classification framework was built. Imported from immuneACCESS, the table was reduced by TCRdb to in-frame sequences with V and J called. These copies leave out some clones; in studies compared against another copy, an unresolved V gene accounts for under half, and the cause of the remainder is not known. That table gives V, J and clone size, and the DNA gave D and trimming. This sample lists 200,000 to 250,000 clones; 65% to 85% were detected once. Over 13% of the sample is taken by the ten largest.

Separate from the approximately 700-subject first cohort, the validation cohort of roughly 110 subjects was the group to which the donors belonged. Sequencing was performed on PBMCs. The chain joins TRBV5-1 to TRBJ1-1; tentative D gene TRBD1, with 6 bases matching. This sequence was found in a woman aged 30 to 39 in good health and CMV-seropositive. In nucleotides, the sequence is TGCGCCAGCAGCTTGAGTCAGGGGCGAGAAGCTTTCTTT. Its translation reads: CASSLSQGREAFF.